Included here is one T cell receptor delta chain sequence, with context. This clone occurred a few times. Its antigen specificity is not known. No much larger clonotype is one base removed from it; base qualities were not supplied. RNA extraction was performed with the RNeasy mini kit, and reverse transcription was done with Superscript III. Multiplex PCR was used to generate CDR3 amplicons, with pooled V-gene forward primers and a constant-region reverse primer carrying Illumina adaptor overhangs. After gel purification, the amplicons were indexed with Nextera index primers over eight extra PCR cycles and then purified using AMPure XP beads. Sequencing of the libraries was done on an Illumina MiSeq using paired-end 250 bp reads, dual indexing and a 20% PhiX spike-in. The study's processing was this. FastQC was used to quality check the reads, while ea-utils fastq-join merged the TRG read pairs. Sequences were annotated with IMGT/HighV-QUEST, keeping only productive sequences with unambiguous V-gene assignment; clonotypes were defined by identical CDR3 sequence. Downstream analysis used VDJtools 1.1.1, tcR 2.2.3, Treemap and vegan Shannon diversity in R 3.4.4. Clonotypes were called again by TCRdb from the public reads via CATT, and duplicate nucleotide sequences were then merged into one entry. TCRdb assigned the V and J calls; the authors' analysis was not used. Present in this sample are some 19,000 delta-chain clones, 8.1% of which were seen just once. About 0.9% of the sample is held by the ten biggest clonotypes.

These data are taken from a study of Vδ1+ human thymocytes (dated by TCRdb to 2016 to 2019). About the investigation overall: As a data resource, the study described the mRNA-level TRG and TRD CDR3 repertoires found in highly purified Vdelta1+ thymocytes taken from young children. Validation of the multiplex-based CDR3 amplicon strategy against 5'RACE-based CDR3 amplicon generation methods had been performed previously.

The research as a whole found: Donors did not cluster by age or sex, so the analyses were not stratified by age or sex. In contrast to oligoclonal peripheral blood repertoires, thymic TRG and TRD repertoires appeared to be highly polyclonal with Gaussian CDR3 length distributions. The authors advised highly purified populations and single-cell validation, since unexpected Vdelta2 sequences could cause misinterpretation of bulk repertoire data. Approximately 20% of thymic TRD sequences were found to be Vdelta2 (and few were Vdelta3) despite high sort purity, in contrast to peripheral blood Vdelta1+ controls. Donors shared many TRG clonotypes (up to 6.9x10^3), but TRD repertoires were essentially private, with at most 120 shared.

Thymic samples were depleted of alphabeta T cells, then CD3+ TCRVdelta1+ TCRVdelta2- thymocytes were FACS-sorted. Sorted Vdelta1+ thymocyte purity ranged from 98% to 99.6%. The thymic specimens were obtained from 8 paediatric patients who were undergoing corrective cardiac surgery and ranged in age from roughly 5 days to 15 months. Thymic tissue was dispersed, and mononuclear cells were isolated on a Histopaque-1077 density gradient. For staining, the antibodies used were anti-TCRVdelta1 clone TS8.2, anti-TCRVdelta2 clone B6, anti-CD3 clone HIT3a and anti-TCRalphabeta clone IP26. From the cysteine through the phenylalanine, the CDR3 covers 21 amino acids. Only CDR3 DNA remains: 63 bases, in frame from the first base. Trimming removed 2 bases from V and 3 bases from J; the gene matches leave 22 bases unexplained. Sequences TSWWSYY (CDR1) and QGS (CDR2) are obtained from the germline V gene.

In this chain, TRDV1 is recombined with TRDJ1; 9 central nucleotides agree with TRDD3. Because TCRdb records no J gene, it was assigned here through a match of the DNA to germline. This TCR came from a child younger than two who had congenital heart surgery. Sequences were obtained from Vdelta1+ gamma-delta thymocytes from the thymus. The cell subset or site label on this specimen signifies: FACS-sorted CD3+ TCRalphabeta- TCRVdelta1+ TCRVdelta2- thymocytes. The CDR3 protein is CALGESVDGLVAGIRSDKLIF. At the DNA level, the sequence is TGTGCTCTTGGGGAATCAGTTGACGGTTTAGTGGCGGGGATACGATCCGATAAACTCATCTTT.